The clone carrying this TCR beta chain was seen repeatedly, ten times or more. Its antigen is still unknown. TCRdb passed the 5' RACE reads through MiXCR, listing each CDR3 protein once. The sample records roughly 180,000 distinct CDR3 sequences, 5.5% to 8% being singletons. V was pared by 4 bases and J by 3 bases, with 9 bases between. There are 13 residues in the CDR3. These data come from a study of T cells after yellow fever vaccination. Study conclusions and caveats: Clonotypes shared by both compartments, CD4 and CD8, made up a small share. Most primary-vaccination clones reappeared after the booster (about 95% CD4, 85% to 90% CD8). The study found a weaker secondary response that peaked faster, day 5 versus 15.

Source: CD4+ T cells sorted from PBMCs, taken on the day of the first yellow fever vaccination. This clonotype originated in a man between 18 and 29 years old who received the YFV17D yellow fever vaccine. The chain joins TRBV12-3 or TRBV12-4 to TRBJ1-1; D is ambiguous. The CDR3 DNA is TGTGCCAGCAGTTCCCTCGGTGACACTGAAGCTTTCTTT. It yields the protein CASSSLGDTEAFF.